Here is one T cell receptor beta chain with its context. The sample is drawn from a study of OX40 agonist ivuxolimab in advanced cancers. This table comes from immunoSEQ multiplex PCR, and its TCRdb copy is limited to in-frame clones, with some not included. The profile shows approximately 77,000 clones, about 89% of them singletons. The CDR3 has 13 residues. From germline, CDR1 is MRHNA and CDR2 SNTAGT. Trimming removed 9 bases from V and 6 bases from J, with 17 bases in between. This receptor was taken from an adult with an advanced solid tumor such as melanoma, head and neck, liver or kidney cancer. The rearrangement joins TRBV6-4 to TRBJ1-1, with a possible D match to TRBD1 (6 bases). This specimen was CD4+ or CD8+ T cells sorted from blood, taken in a trial of the OX40 agonist ivuxolimab. The CDR3 coding sequence is TGTGCCAGGCTAGGGCAGGGGAGTTCTGAAGCTTTCTTT. Its protein product is CARLGQGSSEAFF.